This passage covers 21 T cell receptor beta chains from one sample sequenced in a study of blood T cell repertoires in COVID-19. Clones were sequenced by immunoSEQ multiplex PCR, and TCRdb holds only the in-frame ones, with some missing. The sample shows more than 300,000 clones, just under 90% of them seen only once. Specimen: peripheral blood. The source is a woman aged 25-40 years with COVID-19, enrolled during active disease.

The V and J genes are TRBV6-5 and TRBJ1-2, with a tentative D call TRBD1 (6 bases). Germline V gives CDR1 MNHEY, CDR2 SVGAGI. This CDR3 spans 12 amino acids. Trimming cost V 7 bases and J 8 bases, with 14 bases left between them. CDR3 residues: CASTRGVDGYTF. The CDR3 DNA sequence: TGTGCCAGCACCAGGGGCGTGGACGGCTACACCTTC.

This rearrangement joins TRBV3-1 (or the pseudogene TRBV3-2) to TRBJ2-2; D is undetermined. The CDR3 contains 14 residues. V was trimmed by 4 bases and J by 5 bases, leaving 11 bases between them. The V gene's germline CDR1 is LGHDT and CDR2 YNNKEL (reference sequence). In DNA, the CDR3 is TGTGCCAGCAGCCGACAACCACAGACCGGGGAGCTGTTTTTT. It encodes CASSRQPQTGELFF.

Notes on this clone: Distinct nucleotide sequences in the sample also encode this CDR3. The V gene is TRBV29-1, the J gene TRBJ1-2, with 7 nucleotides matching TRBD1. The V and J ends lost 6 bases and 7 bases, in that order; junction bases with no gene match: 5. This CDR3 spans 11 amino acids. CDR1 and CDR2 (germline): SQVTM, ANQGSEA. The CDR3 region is CSVQGRSGYTF. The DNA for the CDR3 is TGCAGCGTACAGGGGAGGAGTGGCTACACCTTC.

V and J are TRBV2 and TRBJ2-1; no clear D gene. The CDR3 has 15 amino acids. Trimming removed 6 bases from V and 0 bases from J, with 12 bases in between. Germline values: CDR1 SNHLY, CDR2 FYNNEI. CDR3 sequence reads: CASRPVPSSYNEQFF. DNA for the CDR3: TGTGCCAGCAGGCCTGTTCCGAGCTCCTACAATGAGCAGTTCTTC.

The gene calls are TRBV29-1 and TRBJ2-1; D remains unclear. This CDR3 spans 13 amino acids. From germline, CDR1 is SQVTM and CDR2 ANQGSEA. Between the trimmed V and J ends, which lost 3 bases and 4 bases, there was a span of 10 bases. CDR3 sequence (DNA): TGCAGCGTTGAGGAGACCCGATACAATGAGCAGTTCTTC. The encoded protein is CSVEETRYNEQFF.

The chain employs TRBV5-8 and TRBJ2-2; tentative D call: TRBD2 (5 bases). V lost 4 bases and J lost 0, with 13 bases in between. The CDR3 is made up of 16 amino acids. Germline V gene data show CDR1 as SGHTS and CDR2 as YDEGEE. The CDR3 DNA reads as TGTGCCAGCAGCCTGGACTTTATCGCGAACACCGGGGAGCTGTTTTTT. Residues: CASSLDFIANTGELFF.

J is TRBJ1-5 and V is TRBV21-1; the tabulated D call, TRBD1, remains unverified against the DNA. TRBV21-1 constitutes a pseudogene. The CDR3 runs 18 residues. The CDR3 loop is CASSKMRSGPHSNQPQHF. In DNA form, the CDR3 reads TGTGCCAGCAGCAAAATGCGATCAGGGCCTCATAGCAATCAGCCCCAGCATTTT.

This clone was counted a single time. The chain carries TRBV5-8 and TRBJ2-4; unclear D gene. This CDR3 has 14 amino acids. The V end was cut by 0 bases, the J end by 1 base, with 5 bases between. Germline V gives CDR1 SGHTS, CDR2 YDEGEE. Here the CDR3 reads CASSLAQAKNIQYF. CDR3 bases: TGTGCCAGCAGCTTGGCACAGGCCAAAAACATTCAGTACTTC.

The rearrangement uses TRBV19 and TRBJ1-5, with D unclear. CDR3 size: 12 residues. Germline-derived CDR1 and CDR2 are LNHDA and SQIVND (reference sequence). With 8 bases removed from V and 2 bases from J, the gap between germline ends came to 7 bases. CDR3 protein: CASYTGNQPQHF. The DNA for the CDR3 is TGTGCCAGTTATACTGGCAATCAGCCCCAGCATTTT.

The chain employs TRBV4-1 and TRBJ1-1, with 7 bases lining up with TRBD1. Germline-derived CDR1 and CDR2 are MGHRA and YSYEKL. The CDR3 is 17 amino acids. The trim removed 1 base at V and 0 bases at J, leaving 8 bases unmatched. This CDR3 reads CASSQGRGRSMNTEAFF. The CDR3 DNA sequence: TGCGCCAGCAGCCAAGGGAGGGGGCGAAGTATGAACACTGAAGCTTTCTTT.

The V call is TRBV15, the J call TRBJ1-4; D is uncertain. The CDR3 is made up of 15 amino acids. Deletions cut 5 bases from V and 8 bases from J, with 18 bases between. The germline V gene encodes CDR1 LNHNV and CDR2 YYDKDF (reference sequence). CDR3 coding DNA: TGTGCCACCAGCCGTCGTGGAGAGGGTTTAGAAAAACTGTTTTTT. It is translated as CATSRRGEGLEKLFF.

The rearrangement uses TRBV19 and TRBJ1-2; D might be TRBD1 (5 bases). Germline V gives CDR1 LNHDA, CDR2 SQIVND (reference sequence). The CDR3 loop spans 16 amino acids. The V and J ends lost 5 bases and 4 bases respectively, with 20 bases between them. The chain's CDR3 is CASSRAQRMGLYGYTF. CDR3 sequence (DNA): TGTGCCAGTAGTCGTGCGCAGCGAATGGGGCTCTATGGCTACACCTTC.

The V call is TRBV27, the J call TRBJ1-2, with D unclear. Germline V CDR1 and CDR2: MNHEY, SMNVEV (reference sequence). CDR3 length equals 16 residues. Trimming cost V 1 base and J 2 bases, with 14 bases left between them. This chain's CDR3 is CASSLWPPGRNYGYTF. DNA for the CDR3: TGTGCCAGCAGTTTATGGCCCCCCGGGAGAAACTATGGCTACACCTTC.

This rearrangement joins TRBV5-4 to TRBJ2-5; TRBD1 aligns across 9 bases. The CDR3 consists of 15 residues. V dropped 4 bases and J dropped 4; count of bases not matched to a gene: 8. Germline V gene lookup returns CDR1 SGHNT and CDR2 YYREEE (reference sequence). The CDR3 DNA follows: TGTGCCAGCAGCCCCCGGGACAGGGAACCAGAGACCCAGTACTTC. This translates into CASSPRDREPETQYF.

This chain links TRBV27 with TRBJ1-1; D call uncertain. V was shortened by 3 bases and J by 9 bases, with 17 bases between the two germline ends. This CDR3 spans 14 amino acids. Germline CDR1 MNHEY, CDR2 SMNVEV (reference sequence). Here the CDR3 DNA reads TGTGCCAGCAGTTTGGTTTCCGGGAGCTCTAAAGCTTTCTTT. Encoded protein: CASSLVSGSSKAFF.

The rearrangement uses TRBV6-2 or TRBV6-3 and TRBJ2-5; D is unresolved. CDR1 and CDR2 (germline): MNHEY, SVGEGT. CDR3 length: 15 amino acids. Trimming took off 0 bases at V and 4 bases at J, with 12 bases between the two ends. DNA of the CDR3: TGTGCCAGCAGTTACTCATTGGTGGTGAGAGAGACCCAGTACTTC. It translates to CASSYSLVVRETQYF.

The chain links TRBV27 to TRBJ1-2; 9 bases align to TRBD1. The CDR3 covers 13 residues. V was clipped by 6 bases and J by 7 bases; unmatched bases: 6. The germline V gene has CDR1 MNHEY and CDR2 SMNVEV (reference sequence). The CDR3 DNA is TGTGCCAGCAGCCTACGGACAGGGGTTGGCTACACCTTC. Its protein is CASSLRTGVGYTF.

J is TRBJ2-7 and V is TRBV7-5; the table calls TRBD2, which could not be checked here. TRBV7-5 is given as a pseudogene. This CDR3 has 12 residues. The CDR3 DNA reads TGTGCCAGAAGCCTGGGACTCTACGAGCAGTACGTC. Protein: CARSLGLYEQYV.

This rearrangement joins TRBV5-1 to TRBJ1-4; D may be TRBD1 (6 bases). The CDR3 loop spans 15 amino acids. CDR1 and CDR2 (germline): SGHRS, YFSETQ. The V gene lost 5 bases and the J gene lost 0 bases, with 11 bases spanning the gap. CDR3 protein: CASSLGAATNEKLFF. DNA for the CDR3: TGCGCCAGCAGTCTGGGGGCTGCAACTAATGAAAAACTGTTTTTT.

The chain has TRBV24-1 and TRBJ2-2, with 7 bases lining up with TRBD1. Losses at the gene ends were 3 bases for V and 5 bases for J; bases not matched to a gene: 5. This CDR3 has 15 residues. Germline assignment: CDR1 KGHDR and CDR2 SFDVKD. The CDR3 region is CATSDLTGLTGELFF. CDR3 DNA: TGTGCCACCAGTGATCTGACAGGGCTGACCGGGGAGCTGTTTTTT.

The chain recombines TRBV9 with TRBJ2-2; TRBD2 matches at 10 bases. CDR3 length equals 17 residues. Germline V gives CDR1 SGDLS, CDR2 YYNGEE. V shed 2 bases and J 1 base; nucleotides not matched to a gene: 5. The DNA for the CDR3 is TGTGCCAGCAGCGTTACCAGACTAGCGGGGAACACCGGGGAGCTGTTTTTT. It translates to CASSVTRLAGNTGELFF. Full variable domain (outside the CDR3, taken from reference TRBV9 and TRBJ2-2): DSGVTQTPKHLITATGQRVTLRCSPRSGDLSVYWYQQSLDQGLQFLIQYYNGEERAKGNILERFSAQQFPDLHSELNLSSLELGDSALYFCASSVTRLAGNTGELFFGEGSRLTVL.